This T cell receptor (beta chain) comes out of a study of cytomegalovirus exposure and HLA in healthy donors. It was with 60 Vbeta and 13 Jbeta primers that the PCR ran. TCRdb's copy holds only in-frame clones and misses some; the assay was immunoSEQ multiplex PCR. Of approximately 90,000 clones listed, around three quarters are singletons. CDR1 is SGHTA, CDR2 FQGNSA, per germline. The CDR3 contains 15 residues. V lost 0 bases, J lost 5 bases, and 13 bases lay in between. The material sequenced was PBMCs. This receptor was obtained from a man aged 40-49 years in good health and CMV-seronegative. This chain uses TRBV7-2 with TRBJ2-5; D gene ambiguous. The CDR3 nucleotides are TGTGCCAGCAGCTTAGCGCCGCTAGATTCGGAGACCCAGTACTTC. This translates into CASSLAPLDSETQYF.